This paragraph covers one TCR beta chain sequence. No antigen is known for it. A read error is likely, as this CDR3 ends without the conserved phenylalanine or tryptophan. The DNA is left out, because the CDR3 cannot be placed on it with certainty; the CDR3 is given as TCRdb lists it. The record originates from a study of CD8+CD57+ T cells in acquired aplastic anemia (dated by TCRdb to the late 2010s). For the study in its entirety: Extracted DNA from sorted CD4+ and CD8+ cells averaged about 2.9 ug, ranging from about 0.18 to 27.4 ug.

CDR1 and CDR2 were assigned from the germline V gene (reference sequence) as LNHDA and SQIVND. The CDR3 sequence runs 10 residues, both termini included. The study deep-sequenced TCR repertoires of sorted CD4+ and CD8+ blood T cells from severe aplastic anemia patients and healthy subjects. Ficoll-Paque density gradient centrifugation was used to isolate peripheral blood mononuclear cells. Before DNA extraction, CD4+ and CD8+ T cells were sorted by FACS or by magnetic beads. TCR beta VDJ combination and CDR3 sequence profiling used genomic DNA as the template. TCR repertoire sequencing was run on an Illumina HiSeq 2000. In the source study's methods: Repertoire assessment relied on Simpson's diversity index, CDR3 size and DJ length profiles, and TRBV/TRBJ rearrangement plots. The most abundant DNA sequence in the deep sequencing data was defined as the immunodominant clone. CDR3 amino acid sequences were checked for sharing between subjects and were compared against published repertoires and the VDJdb database. TCRdb ran its own pipeline on the public reads, namely fastp trimming at Q25 and MiXCR clone calling, and kept in-frame beta chains. Rows matching on CDR3 protein sequence are summarized as one entry with the most common DNA and genes. The V and J calls and clone size are TCRdb's, not the authors'. In all, the sample holds approximately 270,000 distinct CDR3 sequences, and approximately 57% of those were seen once. The top ten constitute 7% to 9% of the sample.

General study outcomes and caveats: Twenty-nine CD8+ CDR3 sequences were found in both patients and controls but appeared to be highly expressed in patients and within the immunodominant clones of the patients. Between patients and healthy controls, no significant difference in CD8+ Simpson's diversity was found (P=0.060).

Sequences were obtained from sorted CD4+, CD8+, or CD8+CD57+ T cells (not recorded which) from PBMCs. This TCR derives from a human donor with severe aplastic anemia or a healthy control (not recorded which). In this chain, TRBV19 is recombined with TRBJ1-1; the table assigns TRBD1, which was not confirmed against the DNA. The CDR3 in this case is CASSRTAANY.